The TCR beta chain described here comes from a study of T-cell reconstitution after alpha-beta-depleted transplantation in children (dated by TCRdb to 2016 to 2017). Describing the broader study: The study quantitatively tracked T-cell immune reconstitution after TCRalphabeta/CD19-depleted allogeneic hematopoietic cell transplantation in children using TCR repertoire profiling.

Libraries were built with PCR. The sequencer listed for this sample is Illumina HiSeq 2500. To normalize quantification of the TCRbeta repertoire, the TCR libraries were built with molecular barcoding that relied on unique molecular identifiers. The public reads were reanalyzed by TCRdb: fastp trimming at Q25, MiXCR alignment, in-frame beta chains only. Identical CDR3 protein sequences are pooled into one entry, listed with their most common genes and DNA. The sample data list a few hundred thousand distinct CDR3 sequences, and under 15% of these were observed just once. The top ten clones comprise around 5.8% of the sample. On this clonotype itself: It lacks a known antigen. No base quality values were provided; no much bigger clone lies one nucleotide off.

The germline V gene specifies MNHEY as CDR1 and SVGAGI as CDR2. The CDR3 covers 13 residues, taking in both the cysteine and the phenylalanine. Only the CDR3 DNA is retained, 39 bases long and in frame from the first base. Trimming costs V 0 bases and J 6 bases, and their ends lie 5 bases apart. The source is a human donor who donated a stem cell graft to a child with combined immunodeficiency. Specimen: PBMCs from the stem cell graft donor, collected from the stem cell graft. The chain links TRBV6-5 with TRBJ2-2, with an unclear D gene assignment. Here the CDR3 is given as CASSYSRSGELFF. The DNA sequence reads TGTGCCAGCAGTTACTCGAGGTCCGGGGAGCTGTTTTTT.